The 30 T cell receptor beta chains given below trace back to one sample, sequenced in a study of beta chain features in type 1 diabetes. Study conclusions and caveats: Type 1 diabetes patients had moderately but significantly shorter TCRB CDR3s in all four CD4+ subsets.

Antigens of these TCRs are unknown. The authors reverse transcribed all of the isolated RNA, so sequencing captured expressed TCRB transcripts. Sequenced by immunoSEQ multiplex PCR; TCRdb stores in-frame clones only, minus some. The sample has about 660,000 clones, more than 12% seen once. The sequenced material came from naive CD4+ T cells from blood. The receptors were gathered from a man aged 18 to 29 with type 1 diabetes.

Here the CDR3 reads CASSYARTVYEQYF. The CDR3 nucleotides are TGTGCCAGCAGTTACGCTCGGACAGTTTACGAGCAGTACTTC. The rearrangement links TRBV6-5 to TRBJ2-7; maybe TRBD1 (6 bases). V was clipped by 2 bases and J by 4 bases, with 12 bases between them. The germline V gene encodes CDR1 MNHEY and CDR2 SVGAGI. The CDR3 is 14 residues long.

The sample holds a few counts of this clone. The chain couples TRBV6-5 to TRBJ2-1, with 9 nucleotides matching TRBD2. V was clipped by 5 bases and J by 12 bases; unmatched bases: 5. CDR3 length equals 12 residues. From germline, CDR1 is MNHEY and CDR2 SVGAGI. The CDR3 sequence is CASSPLAGVQFF. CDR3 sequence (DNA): TGTGCCAGCAGTCCCTTAGCGGGAGTGCAGTTCTTC.

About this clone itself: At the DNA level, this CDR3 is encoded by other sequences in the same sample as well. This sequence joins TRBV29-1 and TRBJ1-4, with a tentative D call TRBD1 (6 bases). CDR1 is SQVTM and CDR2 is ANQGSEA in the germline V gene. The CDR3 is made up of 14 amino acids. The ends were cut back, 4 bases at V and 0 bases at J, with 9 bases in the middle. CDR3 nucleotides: TGCAGCGTTGGAGGGGGAGCAACTAATGAAAAACTGTTTTTT. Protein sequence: CSVGGGATNEKLFF.

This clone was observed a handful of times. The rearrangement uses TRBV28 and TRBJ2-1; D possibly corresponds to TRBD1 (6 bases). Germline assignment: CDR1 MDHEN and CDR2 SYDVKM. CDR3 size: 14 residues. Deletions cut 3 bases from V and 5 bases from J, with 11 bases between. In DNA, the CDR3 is TGTGCCAGCAGTTTGCCGGACAGAGACAATGAGCAGTTCTTC. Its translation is CASSLPDRDNEQFF. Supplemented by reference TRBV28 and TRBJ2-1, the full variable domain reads DVKVTQSSRYLVKRTGEKVFLECVQDMDHENMFWYRQDPGLGLRLIYFSYDVKMKEKGDIPEGYSVSREKKERFSLILESASTNQTSMYLCASSLPDRDNEQFFGPGTRLTVL.

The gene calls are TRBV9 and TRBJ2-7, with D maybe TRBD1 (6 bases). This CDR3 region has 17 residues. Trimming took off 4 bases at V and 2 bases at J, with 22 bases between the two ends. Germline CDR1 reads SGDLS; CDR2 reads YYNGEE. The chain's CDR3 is CASSPGEYGTPAYEQYF. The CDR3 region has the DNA TGTGCCAGCAGCCCGGGCGAATACGGGACACCAGCCTACGAGCAGTACTTC. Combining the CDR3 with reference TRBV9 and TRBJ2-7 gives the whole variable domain DSGVTQTPKHLITATGQRVTLRCSPRSGDLSVYWYQQSLDQGLQFLIQYYNGEERAKGNILERFSAQQFPDLHSELNLSSLELGDSALYFCASSPGEYGTPAYEQYFGPGTRLTVT.

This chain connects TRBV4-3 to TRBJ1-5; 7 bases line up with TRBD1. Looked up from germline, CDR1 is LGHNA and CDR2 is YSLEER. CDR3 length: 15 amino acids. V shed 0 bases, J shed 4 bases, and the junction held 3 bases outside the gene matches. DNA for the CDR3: TGCGCCAGCAGCCAAGAGGCGACAGGGAATCAGCCCCAGCATTTT. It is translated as CASSQEATGNQPQHF.

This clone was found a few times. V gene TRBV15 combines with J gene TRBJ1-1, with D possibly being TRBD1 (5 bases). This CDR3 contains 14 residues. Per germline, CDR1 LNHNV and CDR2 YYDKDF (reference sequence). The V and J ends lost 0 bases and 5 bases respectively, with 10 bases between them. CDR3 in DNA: TGTGCCACCAGCAGAGATCAGGAGGGGACTGAAGCTTTCTTT. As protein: CATSRDQEGTEAFF. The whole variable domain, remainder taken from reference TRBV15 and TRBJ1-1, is DAMVIQNPRYQVTQFGKPVTLSCSQTLNHNVMYWYQQKSSQAPKLLFHYYDKDFNNEADTPDNFQSRRPNTSFCFLDIRSPGLGDTAMYLCATSRDQEGTEAFFGQGTRLTVV.

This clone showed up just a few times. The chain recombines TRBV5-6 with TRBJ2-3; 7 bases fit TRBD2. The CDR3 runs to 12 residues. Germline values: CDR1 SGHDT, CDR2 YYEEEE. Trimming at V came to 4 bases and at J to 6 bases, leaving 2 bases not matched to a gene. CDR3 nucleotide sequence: TGTGCCAGCAGCCCCGGGGGGGATACGCAGTATTTT. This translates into CASSPGGDTQYF.

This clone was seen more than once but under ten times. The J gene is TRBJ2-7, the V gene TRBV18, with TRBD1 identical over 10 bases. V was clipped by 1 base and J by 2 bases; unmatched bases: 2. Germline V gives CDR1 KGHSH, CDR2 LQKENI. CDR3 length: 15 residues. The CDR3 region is CASSPQGQGTYEQYF. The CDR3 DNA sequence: TGTGCCAGCTCACCACAGGGACAGGGGACCTACGAGCAGTACTTC. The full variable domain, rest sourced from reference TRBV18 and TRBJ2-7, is NAGVMQNPRHLVRRRGQEARLRCSPMKGHSHVYWYRQLPEEGLKFMVYLQKENIIDESGMPKERFSAEFPKEGPSILRIQQVVRGDSAAYFCASSPQGQGTYEQYFGPGTRLTVT.

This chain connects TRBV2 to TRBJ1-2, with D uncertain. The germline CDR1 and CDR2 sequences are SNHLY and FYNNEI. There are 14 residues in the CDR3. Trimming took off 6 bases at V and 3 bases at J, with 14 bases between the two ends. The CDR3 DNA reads TGTGCCAGCAGAACCGGGTCGCAGGACTATGGCTACACCTTC. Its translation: CASRTGSQDYGYTF.

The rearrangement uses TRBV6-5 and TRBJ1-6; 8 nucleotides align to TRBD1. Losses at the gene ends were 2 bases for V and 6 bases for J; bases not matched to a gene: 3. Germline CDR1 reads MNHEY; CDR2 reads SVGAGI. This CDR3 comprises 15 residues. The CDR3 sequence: CASSYQQGGNSPLHF. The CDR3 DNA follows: TGTGCCAGCAGTTACCAACAGGGGGGTAATTCACCCCTCCACTTT.

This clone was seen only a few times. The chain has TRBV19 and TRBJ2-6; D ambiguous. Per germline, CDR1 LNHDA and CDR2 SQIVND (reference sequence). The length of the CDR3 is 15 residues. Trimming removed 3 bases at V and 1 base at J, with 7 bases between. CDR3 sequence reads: CASSMWGSGANVLTF. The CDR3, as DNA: TGTGCCAGTAGTATGTGGGGTTCTGGGGCCAACGTCCTGACTTTC.

DNA of the CDR3: TGTGCCAGCAGCTTAGAAGGGACAGTCCCGCAGTACTTC. Encoded protein: CASSLEGTVPQYF. The V and J genes are TRBV7-2 and TRBJ2-7; 7 positions match TRBD1. The CDR3 spans 13 residues. Germline V lookup: CDR1 SGHTA, CDR2 FQGNSA. Trimming cost V 1 base and J 9 bases; bases outside gene matches: 6.

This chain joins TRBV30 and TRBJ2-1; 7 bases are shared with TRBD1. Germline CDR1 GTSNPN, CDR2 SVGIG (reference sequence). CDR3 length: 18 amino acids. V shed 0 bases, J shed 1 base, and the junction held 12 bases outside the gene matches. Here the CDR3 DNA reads TGTGCCTGGAGTGTACCAAAGGGGGCTAGAGGGTCCTACAATGAGCAGTTCTTC. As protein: CAWSVPKGARGSYNEQFF.

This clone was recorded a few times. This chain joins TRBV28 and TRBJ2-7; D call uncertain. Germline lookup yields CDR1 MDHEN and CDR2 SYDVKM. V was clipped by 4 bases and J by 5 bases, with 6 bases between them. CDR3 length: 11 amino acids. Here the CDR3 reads CASSWVDEQYF. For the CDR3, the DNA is TGTGCCAGCAGTTGGGTTGACGAGCAGTACTTC.

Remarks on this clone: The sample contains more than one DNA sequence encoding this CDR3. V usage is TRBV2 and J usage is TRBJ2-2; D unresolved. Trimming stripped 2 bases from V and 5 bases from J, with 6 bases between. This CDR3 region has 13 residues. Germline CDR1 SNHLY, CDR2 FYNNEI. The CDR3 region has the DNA TGTGCCAGCAGTGAACAAGGGACCGGGGAGCTGTTTTTT. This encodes CASSEQGTGELFF.

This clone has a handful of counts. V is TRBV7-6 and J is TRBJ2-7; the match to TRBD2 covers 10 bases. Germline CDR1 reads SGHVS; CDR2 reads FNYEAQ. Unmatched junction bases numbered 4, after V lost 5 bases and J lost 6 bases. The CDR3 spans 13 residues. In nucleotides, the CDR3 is TGTGCCAGCAGCCCTGGACTAGCGGTCGAGCAGTACTTC. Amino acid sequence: CASSPGLAVEQYF.

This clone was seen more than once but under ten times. CDR3 sequence: CASSVQAMNTEAFF. CDR3 bases: TGTGCCAGCAGTGTCCAGGCCATGAACACTGAAGCTTTCTTT. The chain has TRBV2 and TRBJ1-1; unclear D gene. The CDR3 runs 14 residues. Trimming removed 4 bases from V and 0 bases from J, with 9 bases in between. The germline V gene encodes CDR1 SNHLY and CDR2 FYNNEI.

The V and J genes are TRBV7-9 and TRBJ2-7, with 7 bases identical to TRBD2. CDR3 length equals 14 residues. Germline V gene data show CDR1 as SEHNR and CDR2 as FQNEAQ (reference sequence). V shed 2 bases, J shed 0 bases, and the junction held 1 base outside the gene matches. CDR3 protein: CASSLLAASYEQYF. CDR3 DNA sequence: TGTGCCAGCAGCTTACTAGCGGCCTCCTACGAGCAGTACTTC. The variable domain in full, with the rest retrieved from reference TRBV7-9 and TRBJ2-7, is DTGVSQNPRHKITKRGQNVTFRCDPISEHNRLYWYRQTLGQGPEFLTYFQNEAQLEKSRLLSDRFSAERPKGSFSTLEIQRTEQGDSAMYLCASSLLAASYEQYFGPGTRLTVT.

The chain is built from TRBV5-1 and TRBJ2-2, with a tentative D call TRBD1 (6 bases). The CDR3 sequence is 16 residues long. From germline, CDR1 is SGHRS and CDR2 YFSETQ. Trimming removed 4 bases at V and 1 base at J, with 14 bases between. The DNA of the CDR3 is TGCGCCAGCAGCCCAACAATACAGGGGAACACCGGGGAGCTGTTTTTT. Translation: CASSPTIQGNTGELFF.

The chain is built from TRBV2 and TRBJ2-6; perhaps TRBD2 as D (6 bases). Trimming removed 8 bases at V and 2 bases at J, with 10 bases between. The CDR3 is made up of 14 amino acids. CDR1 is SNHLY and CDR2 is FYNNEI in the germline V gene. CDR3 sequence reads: CASRRETGANVLTF. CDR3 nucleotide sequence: TGTGCCAGCCGGAGGGAGACTGGGGCCAACGTCCTGACTTTC.

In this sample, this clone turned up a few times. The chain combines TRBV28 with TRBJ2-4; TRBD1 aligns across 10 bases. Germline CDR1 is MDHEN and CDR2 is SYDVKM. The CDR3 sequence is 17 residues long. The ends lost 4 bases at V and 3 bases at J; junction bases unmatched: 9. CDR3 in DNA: TGTGCCAGCAGTTACCCCCGACAGGGGGCTGGCAAAAACATTCAGTACTTC. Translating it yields CASSYPRQGAGKNIQYF.

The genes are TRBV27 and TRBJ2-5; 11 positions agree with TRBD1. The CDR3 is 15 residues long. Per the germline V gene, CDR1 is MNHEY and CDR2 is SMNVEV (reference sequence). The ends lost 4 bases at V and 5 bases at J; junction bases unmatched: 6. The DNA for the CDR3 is TGTGCCAGCAGTTCTGGACAGGGGGCTTCGGAGACCCAGTACTTC. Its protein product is CASSSGQGASETQYF.

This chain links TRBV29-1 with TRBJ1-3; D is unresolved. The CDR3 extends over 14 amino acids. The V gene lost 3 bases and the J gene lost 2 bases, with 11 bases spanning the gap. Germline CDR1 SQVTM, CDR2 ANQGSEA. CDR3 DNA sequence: TGCAGCGTTGATGTGGTATCGGCTGGAAACACCATATATTTT. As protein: CSVDVVSAGNTIYF.

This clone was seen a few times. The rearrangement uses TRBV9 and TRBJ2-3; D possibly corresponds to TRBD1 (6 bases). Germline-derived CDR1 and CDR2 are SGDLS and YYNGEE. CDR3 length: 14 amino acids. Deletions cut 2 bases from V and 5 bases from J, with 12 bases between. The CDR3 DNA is TGTGCCAGCAGCGTTCGTGGGGGCCGAGATACGCAGTATTTT. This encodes CASSVRGGRDTQYF.

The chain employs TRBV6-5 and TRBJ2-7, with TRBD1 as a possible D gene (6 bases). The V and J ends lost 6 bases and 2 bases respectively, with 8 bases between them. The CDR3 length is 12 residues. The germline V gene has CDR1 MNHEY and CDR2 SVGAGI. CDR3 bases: TGTGCCAGCAGGACAGGAGCCTACGAGCAGTACTTC. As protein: CASRTGAYEQYF.

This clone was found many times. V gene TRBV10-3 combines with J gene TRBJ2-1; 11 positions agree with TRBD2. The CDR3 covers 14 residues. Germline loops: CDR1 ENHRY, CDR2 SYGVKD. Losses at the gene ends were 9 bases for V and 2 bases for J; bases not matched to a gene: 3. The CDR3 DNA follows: TGTGCCATTGCGGGACTAGCGGCCTACAATGAGCAGTTCTTC. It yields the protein CAIAGLAAYNEQFF.

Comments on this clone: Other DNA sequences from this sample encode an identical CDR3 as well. The CDR3 DNA reads TGCAGTGCTAGGGTGGGCTATGGCTACACCTTC. This translates into CSARVGYGYTF. The chain combines TRBV20-1 with TRBJ1-2, with no clear D. The CDR3 length is 11 residues. CDR1 is DFQATT and CDR2 is SNEGSKA in the germline V gene (reference sequence). The ends were cut back, 3 bases at V and 4 bases at J, with 6 bases in the middle.

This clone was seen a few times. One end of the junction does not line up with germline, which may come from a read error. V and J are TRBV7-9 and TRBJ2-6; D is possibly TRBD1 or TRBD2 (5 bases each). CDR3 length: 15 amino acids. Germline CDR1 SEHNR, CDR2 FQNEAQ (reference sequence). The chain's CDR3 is CASSQVFQGPNVLTF. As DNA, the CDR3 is TGCGCCAGCAGCCAAGTGTTTCAGGGACCTAACGTCCTGACTTTC.

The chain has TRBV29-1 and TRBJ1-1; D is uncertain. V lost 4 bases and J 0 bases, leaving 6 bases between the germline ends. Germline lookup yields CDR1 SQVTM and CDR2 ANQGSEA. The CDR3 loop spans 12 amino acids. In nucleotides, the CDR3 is TGCAGCGTTGGAAACTTGAACACTGAAGCTTTCTTT. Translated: CSVGNLNTEAFF.